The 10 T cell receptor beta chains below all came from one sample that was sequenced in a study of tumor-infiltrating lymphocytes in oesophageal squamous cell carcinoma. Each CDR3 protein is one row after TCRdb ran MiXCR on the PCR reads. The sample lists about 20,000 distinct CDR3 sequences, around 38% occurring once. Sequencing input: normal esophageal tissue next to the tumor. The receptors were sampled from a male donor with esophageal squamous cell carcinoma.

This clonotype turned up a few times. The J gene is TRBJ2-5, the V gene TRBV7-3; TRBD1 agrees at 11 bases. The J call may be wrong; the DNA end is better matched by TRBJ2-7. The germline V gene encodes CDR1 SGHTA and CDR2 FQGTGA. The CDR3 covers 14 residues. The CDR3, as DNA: TGTGCCAGCAGCCGGGACAGGGGGAGCTACGAGCAGTACTTC. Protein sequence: CASSRDRGSYEQYF.

In DNA, the CDR3 is TGTGCCAGCAGCTTGGCCGGACGGTTTGCTTACAATGAGCAGTTCTTC. This gives the protein CASSLAGRFAYNEQFF. This chain links TRBV5-4 with TRBJ2-1, with D unresolved. This CDR3 contains 16 residues. Deletions cut 0 bases from V and 4 bases from J, with 14 bases between. CDR1 and CDR2 from the germline V gene are SGHNT and YYREEE (reference sequence).

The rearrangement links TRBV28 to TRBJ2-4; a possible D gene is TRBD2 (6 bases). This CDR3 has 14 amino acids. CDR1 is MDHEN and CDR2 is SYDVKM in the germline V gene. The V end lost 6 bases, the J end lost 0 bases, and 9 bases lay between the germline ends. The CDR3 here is CASSPGLAKNIQYF. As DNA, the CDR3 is TGTGCCAGCAGCCCGGGACTAGCCAAAAACATTCAGTACTTC.

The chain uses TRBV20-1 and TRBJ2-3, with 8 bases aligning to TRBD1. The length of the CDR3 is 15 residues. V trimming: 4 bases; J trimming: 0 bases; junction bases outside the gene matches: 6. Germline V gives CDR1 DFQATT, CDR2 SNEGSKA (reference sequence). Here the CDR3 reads CSATSGQESTDTQYF. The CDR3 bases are TGCAGTGCTACCTCGGGACAGGAGAGCACAGATACGCAGTATTTT.

CDR3 loop: CASSLYGVSSYEQYF. The CDR3 DNA is TGTGCCAGCAGTTTATACGGAGTTAGCTCCTACGAGCAGTACTTC. This chain uses TRBV28 with TRBJ2-7; no firm D call. Germline-derived CDR1 and CDR2 are MDHEN and SYDVKM. CDR3 size: 15 residues. Trimming pared 1 base from V and 0 bases from J, leaving 10 bases between.

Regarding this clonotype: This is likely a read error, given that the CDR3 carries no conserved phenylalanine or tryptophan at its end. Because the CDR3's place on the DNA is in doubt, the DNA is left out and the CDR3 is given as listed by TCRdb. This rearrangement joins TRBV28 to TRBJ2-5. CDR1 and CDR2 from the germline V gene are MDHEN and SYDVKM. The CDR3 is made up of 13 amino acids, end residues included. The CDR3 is CASSGPYGYTFGS.

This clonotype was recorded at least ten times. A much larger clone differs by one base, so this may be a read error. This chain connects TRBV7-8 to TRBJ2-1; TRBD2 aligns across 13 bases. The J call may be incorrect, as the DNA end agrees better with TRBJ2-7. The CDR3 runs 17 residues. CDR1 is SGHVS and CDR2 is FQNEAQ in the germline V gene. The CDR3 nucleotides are TGTGCCAGCAGCTCGGGACTAGCGGGATCCAACTACAATGAGCAGTACTTC. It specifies CASSSGLAGSNYNEQYF.

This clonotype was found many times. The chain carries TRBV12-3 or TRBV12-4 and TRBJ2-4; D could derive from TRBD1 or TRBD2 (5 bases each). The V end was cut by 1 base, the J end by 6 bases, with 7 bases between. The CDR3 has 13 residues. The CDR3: CASSLDGGNIQYF. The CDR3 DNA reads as TGTGCCAGCAGTTTAGATGGGGGAAACATTCAGTACTTC.

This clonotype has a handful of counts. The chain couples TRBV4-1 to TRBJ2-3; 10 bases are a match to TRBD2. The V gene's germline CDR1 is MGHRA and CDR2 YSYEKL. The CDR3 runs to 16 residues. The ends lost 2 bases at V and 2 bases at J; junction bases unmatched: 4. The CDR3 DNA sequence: TGCGCCAGCAGCCAAATGGGACTAGCGCCCACAGATACGCAGTATTTT. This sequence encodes CASSQMGLAPTDTQYF.

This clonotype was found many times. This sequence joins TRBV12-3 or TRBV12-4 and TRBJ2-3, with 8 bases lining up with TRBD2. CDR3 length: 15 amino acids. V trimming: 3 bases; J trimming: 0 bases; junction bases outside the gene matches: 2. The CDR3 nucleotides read TGTGCCAGCAGTTTCGGGGGGGCTAGCACAGATACGCAGTATTTT. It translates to CASSFGGASTDTQYF.